One and the same sample provided the 24 T cell receptor beta chains below, sequenced in a study of T cells after yellow fever vaccination. MiXCR, run by TCRdb on the 5' RACE reads, gives a single entry per CDR3 protein. The sample has about 310,000 distinct CDR3 sequences; approximately 3.9% are singletons. The sample consisted of PBMCs, taken on the day of the yellow fever booster vaccination. All receptors derive from a man younger than 35 who received the YFV17D yellow fever vaccine.

V gene TRBV7-3 combines with J gene TRBJ1-1; possible D gene TRBD1, 5 bases. This CDR3 spans 12 amino acids. The V gene lost 7 bases and the J gene lost 3 bases, with 9 bases spanning the gap. Germline CDR1 is SGHTA and CDR2 is FQGTGA. This chain's CDR3 is CASTGVDTEAFF. The CDR3 DNA sequence: TGTGCCAGCACGGGGGTTGACACTGAAGCTTTCTTT.

This clonotype was observed at least ten times. V usage is TRBV5-1 and J usage is TRBJ2-3; 7 bases fit TRBD2. Germline V lookup: CDR1 SGHRS, CDR2 YFSETQ. This CDR3 comprises 14 residues. The V and J ends lost 3 bases and 6 bases, in that order; junction bases with no gene match: 7. This CDR3 reads CASSSGREGDTQYF. The CDR3 nucleotides read TGCGCCAGCAGCTCCGGCAGGGAGGGCGATACGCAGTATTTT.

The sample holds many counts of this clonotype. V gene TRBV18 combines with J gene TRBJ1-1, with a possible D match to TRBD1 (5 bases). There are 14 residues in the CDR3. Germline V gene lookup returns CDR1 KGHSH and CDR2 LQKENI. The germline V and J ends were trimmed by 5 bases and 0 bases, with 10 bases remaining between them. The CDR3 nucleotides are TGTGCCAGCTCAGACAGTACTATGAACACTGAAGCTTTCTTT. Translated: CASSDSTMNTEAFF.

This clonotype was seen repeatedly, ten times or more. The rearrangement links TRBV12-3 or TRBV12-4 to TRBJ1-1; D call uncertain. V lost 6 bases and J lost 1, with 9 bases in between. The CDR3 runs 13 residues. The CDR3 protein is CASSYKPNTEAFF. CDR3 in DNA: TGTGCCAGCAGCTACAAACCGAACACTGAAGCTTTCTTT.

A few counts support this clonotype. The rearrangement joins TRBV5-1 to TRBJ1-2; 7 nucleotides align to TRBD1. The germline V gene has CDR1 SGHRS and CDR2 YFSETQ. CDR3 size: 15 residues. V dropped 7 bases and J dropped 0; count of bases not matched to a gene: 9. This CDR3 reads CASWDRNFANYGYTF. Here the CDR3 DNA reads TGCGCCAGCTGGGACAGAAATTTCGCTAACTATGGCTACACCTTC. The variable domain in full, with the rest retrieved from reference TRBV5-1 and TRBJ1-2, is KAGVTQTPRYLIKTRGQQVTLSCSPISGHRSVSWYQQTPGQGLQFLFEYFSETQRNKGNFPGRFSGRQFSNSRSEMNVSTLELGDSALYLCASWDRNFANYGYTFGSGTRLTVV.

This chain uses TRBV30 with TRBJ1-2; D call uncertain. Trimming took off 0 bases at V and 3 bases at J, with 8 bases between the two ends. CDR1 is GTSNPN, CDR2 SVGIG, per germline (reference sequence). The CDR3 consists of 13 residues. CDR3 nucleotide sequence: TGTGCCTGGAGTGTAGGTCCAGACTATGGCTACACCTTC. Translated, it gives CAWSVGPDYGYTF.

This clonotype was seen many times. The chain uses TRBV7-2 and TRBJ2-7; tentatively, D is TRBD1 (5 bases). CDR1 and CDR2 (germline): SGHTA, FQGNSA. Trimming left V 5 bases short and J 3 bases short, with 17 bases between. The CDR3 has 15 amino acids. The chain's CDR3 is CASSLSRAASYEQYF. The CDR3 DNA reads TGTGCCAGCAGCCTGTCCAGGGCAGCTAGCTACGAGCAGTACTTC.

There are a few counts of this clonotype. The chain links TRBV11-2 to TRBJ1-1, with D hard to call. The CDR3 has 14 amino acids. V lost 0 bases, J lost 1 base, and 6 bases lay in between. CDR1 SGHAT and CDR2 FQNNGV come from the germline V gene. The CDR3 here is CASSLDSPNTEAFF. CDR3 bases: TGTGCCAGCAGCTTAGACAGCCCGAACACTGAAGCTTTCTTT.

The table lists this clonotype with many counts. The chain couples TRBV5-4 to TRBJ2-1; D possibly corresponds to TRBD2 (6 bases). Between the trimmed V and J ends, which lost 3 bases and 5 bases, there was a span of 15 bases. Germline V lookup: CDR1 SGHNT, CDR2 YYREEE (reference sequence). The CDR3 has 15 residues. CDR3 in amino acids: CASSSSRRGNNEQFF. The CDR3 coding sequence is TGTGCCAGCAGCTCCAGCCGGAGGGGAAACAATGAGCAGTTCTTC.

The chain joins TRBV27 to TRBJ1-6; D call uncertain. The CDR3 runs to 17 residues. Germline loops: CDR1 MNHEY, CDR2 SMNVEV (reference sequence). V was cut by 0 bases and J by 2 bases, with 11 bases left in between. In nucleotides, the CDR3 is TGTGCCAGCAGTTTATCTCCCGGGCGGCCCTATAATTCACCCCTCCACTTT. Amino acid sequence: CASSLSPGRPYNSPLHF.

This clonotype was detected many times. The CDR3 protein is CASSQDSSGNTIYF. CDR3 in DNA: TGTGCCAGCAGCCAAGATAGCTCTGGAAACACCATATATTTT. This chain joins TRBV7-9 and TRBJ1-3; D ambiguous. Germline-derived CDR1 and CDR2 are SEHNR and FQNEAQ (reference sequence). The CDR3 covers 14 residues. Trimming shortened V by 5 bases and J by 0 bases, and 8 bases separated the two germline ends.

This clonotype was recorded at least ten times. J is TRBJ2-1 and V is TRBV2; perhaps TRBD1 as D (6 bases). Germline V gives CDR1 SNHLY, CDR2 FYNNEI. V lost 9 bases, J lost 7 bases, and 13 bases lay in between. CDR3 length: 12 residues. The CDR3 spells CASTGTSNEQFF. The CDR3 coding sequence is TGTGCCAGTACCGGGACATCGAATGAGCAGTTCTTC.

At least ten counts were recorded for this clonotype. This chain links TRBV5-6 with TRBJ2-7; the D gene is possibly TRBD2 (7 bases). The germline gives CDR1 SGHDT, CDR2 YYEEEE. This CDR3 has 18 amino acids. V was clipped by 2 bases and J by 0 bases, with 21 bases between them. The CDR3 protein is CASSFGDGGPTSSYEQYV. CDR3 DNA: TGTGCCAGCAGCTTTGGGGACGGGGGGCCCACATCCTCCTACGAGCAGTACGTC.

CDR3 region: CSAPGRLNRGHGDYGYTF. CDR3 sequence (DNA): TGCAGTGCCCCCGGCCGGCTTAACAGGGGGCATGGGGACTATGGCTACACCTTC. The chain combines TRBV20-1 with TRBJ1-2; 9 bases match TRBD1. From germline, CDR1 is DFQATT and CDR2 SNEGSKA (reference sequence). Losses at the gene ends were 6 bases for V and 3 bases for J; bases not matched to a gene: 20. The CDR3 is 18 residues long.

In its sample, this clonotype was seen a few times. V gene TRBV4-1 combines with J gene TRBJ2-7, with 7 nucleotides matching TRBD1. The CDR3 extends over 15 amino acids. The germline V gene has CDR1 MGHRA and CDR2 YSYEKL. V lost 4 bases and J lost 6; bases outside the gene matches: 12. Here the CDR3 reads CASSLRDSPYGEQYF. The CDR3 bases are TGCGCCAGCAGCCTAAGGGACAGCCCCTACGGCGAGCAGTACTTC.

CDR3 DNA sequence: TGCGCCAGCAGCACAACCTCCTATGGCTACACCTTC. Protein product: CASSTTSYGYTF. The chain recombines TRBV10-2 with TRBJ1-2; D uncertain. The CDR3 consists of 12 residues. Germline V CDR1 and CDR2: WSHSY, SAAADI. V gave up 6 bases and J gave up 4 bases, with 9 bases separating them.

At least ten counts were recorded for this clonotype. V is TRBV4-3 and J is TRBJ2-5; 8 positions agree with TRBD2. V shed 0 bases, J shed 4 bases, and the junction held 7 bases outside the gene matches. The CDR3 has 16 amino acids. Per germline, CDR1 LGHNA and CDR2 YSLEER. CDR3 loop: CASSQDRGGGVETQYF. CDR3 coding DNA: TGCGCCAGCAGCCAAGATCGGGGGGGCGGTGTAGAGACCCAGTACTTC.

This clonotype was seen at least ten times. Here the CDR3 DNA reads TGTGCCAGCAGCTTAGTCTCGAGCTGGACCCGGGACAGGGGCCCCTACGAGCAGTACTTC. This gives the protein CASSLVSSWTRDRGPYEQYF. The rearrangement joins TRBV7-2 to TRBJ2-7; 10 bases are a match to TRBD1. The CDR3 consists of 20 residues. CDR1 is SGHTA, CDR2 FQGNSA, per germline. J lost 2 bases, V lost 1 base, and 17 bases had no gene match.

This clonotype was detected many times. CDR3 amino acids: CASSLGDSSNNYGYTF. DNA for the CDR3: TGTGCCAGCAGCTTAGGGGACAGCTCGAATAACTATGGCTACACCTTC. V is TRBV7-9 and J is TRBJ1-2; 7 bases are shared with TRBD1. Germline trimming cut 1 base from V and 1 base from J; bases unmatched to any gene: 6. Germline CDR1 and CDR2: SEHNR and FQNEAQ (reference sequence). The CDR3 has 16 amino acids.

This clonotype was seen many times. This sequence joins TRBV7-6 and TRBJ1-2; weak D call: TRBD1 (5 bases). This CDR3 is 15 amino acids long. V lost 0 bases and J lost 2, with 10 bases in between. The germline V gene encodes CDR1 SGHVS and CDR2 FNYEAQ. The DNA for the CDR3 is TGTGCCAGCAGCTTAGCTGCAGGGCGAAACTATGGCTACACCTTC. Translating gives CASSLAAGRNYGYTF. Using reference TRBV7-6 and TRBJ1-2 for the parts outside the CDR3, the full variable domain is GAGVSQSPRYKVTKRGQDVALRCDPISGHVSLYWYRQALGQGPEFLTYFNYEAQQDKSGLPNDRFSAERPEGSISTLTIQRTEQRDSAMYRCASSLAAGRNYGYTFGSGTRLTVV.

This clonotype was seen ten or more times. The chain couples TRBV12-3 or TRBV12-4 to TRBJ1-1; 9 nucleotides match TRBD1. This CDR3 spans 15 amino acids. V was pared by 6 bases and J by 4 bases, with 9 bases of the junction left unmatched. As DNA, the CDR3 is TGTGCCAGCAGAGCCACAGGGGGCGAAAGCACTGAAGCTTTCTTT. Protein sequence: CASRATGGESTEAFF.

The rearrangement joins TRBV19 to TRBJ1-5; D is ambiguous. Germline CDR1 is LNHDA and CDR2 is SQIVND (reference sequence). Deletions cut 1 base from V and 7 bases from J, with 8 bases between. The CDR3 sequence is 13 residues long. The CDR3 loop reads CASSIGINQPQHF. In DNA, the CDR3 is TGTGCCAGTAGTATAGGGATTAACCAGCCCCAGCATTTT.

This clonotype was observed a few times. The chain carries TRBV3-1 and TRBJ2-3; no definite D call. Trimming removed 4 bases from V and 2 bases from J, with 13 bases in between. CDR1 is LGHDT, CDR2 YNNKEL, per germline (reference sequence). This CDR3 has 15 amino acids. The CDR3 loop is CASSPSGPLTDTQYF. CDR3 bases: TGTGCCAGCAGCCCGTCGGGTCCGCTCACAGATACGCAGTATTTT.

A few counts support this clonotype. The chain recombines TRBV2 with TRBJ1-5; 8 bases fit TRBD1. The CDR3 is 15 residues long. Germline lookup yields CDR1 SNHLY and CDR2 FYNNEI. Trimming took 4 bases from V and 4 from J; bases not matched to a gene: 6. The CDR3 coding sequence is TGTGCCAGCAGTGCAAGAGGACAGGGAAATCAGCCCCAGCATTTT. It yields the protein CASSARGQGNQPQHF.